This TCR beta chain was recorded in a study of blood T cell repertoires in COVID-19 (dated by TCRdb to 2019 to 2021). For context, the study as a whole: Samples covering the acute and convalescent phases of COVID-19 were provided by collaborators in the United States, Italy and Spain. The material from the prospective study consisted of cDNA or gDNA derived from T cells, B-cell-depleted T cells, or PBMCs. The dataset comprised deeply sampled blood TCRbeta repertoires from subjects exposed to, actively infected with, or recovered from COVID-19. The repertoires were released in a freely available public database meant as a resource for research on the immune response to SARS-CoV-2. Samples came from the ongoing ImmuneRACE study (first 160 participants) plus 1,254 subjects from 6 global collaborators. The sample metadata nearly always contained a de-identified subject ID, COVID-19 status, age in years and sex. Where HLA class I and class II types were available, the types were taken from metadata supplied by the sample provider, not from assay-based typing. Study-level results and caveats: The amount of clinical and demographic metadata varied by source and participant and was provided uncurated.

TCRbeta CDR3 regions were amplified from genomic DNA by means of the immunoSEQ Assay, a bias-controlled multiplex PCR. As for the original processing: The number of nucleated cells in each sample was estimated from the amplification of reference gene primers within the assay. To quantify the absolute abundance of each unique TCRbeta CDR3 rearrangement, sequence reads were collapsed and filtered. For each sample, productive Simpson clonality was calculated by taking the square root of Simpson's diversity index across productive rearrangements. TCRdb's version of the immuneACCESS table is confined to in-frame rearrangements and falls short of the full clone set. An unresolved V gene accounts for under half of the shortfall where checked; the remainder is of unknown origin. Clonal size and the V and J genes are those of that table, whereas D and trimming came from the DNA. The sample records some 100,000 clones, less than 85% of which are singletons. Roughly 20% of the sample comes from the top ten.

Each collaborating institution followed its own protocols to collect whole blood in K2EDTA tubes. For TCRbeta analysis, collaborators shipped samples in one of three forms: frozen whole blood, isolated PBMCs, or DNA extracted from either of those sample types. Remarks on this clone: Its antigen remains undetermined. Base qualities are not at hand, and no much larger clone is one base apart.

Material: peripheral blood. The TCR was taken from a woman aged 60-70 years with acute or convalescent COVID-19.

The DNA sequence reads TGCAGTGTCGGGGACTCGAGAATTCAGTACTTC. It codes for CSVGDSRIQYF. The chain links TRBV20-1 with TRBJ2-4, with TRBD2 perhaps the D gene, on 6 matching bases. The V and J ends are trimmed by 7 bases and 10 bases, leaving 14 bases between them. From the germline V gene (reference sequence), CDR1 is DFQATT and CDR2 is SNEGSKA. Measured from the cysteine to the phenylalanine, the CDR3 is 11 residues long. CDR3 DNA is the only sequence kept; it has 33 bases, read in frame from the first base.